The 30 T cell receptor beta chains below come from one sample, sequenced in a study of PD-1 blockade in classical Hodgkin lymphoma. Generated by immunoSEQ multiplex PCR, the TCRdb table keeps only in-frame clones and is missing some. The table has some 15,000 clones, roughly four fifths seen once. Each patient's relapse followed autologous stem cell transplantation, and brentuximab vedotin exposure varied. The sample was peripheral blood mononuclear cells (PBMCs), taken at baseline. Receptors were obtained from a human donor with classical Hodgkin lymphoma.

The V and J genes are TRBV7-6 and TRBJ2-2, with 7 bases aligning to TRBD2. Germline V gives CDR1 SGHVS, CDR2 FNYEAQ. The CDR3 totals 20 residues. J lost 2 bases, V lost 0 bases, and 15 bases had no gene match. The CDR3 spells CASSLASLGGVPVNTGELFF. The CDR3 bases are TGTGCCAGCAGCTTAGCCTCTCTTGGGGGGGTCCCAGTTAACACCGGGGAGCTGTTTTTT.

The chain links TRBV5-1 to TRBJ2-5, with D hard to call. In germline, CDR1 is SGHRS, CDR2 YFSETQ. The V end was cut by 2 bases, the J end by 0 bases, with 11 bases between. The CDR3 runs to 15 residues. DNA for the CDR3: TGCGCCAGCAGCTTCCTGACTGGTTACCAAGAGACCCAGTACTTC. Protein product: CASSFLTGYQETQYF.

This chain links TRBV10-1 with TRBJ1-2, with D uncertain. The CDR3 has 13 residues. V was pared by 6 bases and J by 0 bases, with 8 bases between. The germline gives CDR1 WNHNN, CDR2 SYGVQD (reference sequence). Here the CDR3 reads CASSPETNYGYTF. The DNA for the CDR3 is TGCGCCAGCAGCCCAGAGACTAACTATGGCTACACCTTC.

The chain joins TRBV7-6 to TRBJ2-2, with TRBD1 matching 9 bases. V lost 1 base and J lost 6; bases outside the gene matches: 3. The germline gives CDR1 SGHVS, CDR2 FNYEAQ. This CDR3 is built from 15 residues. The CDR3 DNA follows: TGTGCCAGCAGCTTAGGACAGGGGGGGTCCGGGGAGCTGTTTTTT. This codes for CASSLGQGGSGELFF.

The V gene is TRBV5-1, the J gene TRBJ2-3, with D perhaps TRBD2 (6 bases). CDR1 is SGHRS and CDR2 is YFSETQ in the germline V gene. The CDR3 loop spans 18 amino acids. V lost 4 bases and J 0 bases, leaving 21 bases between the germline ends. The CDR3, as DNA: TGCGCCAGCAGCCCCTCGCCACTTAGCGGAAGAAGCACAGATACGCAGTATTTT. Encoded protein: CASSPSPLSGRSTDTQYF.

CDR3 coding DNA: TGTGCCAGCAGCGCCCGGACAGAAGCTTTCTTT. Protein sequence: CASSARTEAFF. The rearrangement uses TRBV7-9 and TRBJ1-1, with a weak D call TRBD1 (5 bases). The CDR3 extends over 11 amino acids. Looked up from germline, CDR1 is SEHNR and CDR2 is FQNEAQ (reference sequence). V dropped 5 bases and J dropped 8 bases, with 9 bases sitting between them.

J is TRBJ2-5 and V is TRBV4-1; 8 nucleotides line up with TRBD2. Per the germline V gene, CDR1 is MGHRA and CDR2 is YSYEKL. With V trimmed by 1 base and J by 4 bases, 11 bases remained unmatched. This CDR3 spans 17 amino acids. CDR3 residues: CASSQVESAGAGETQYF. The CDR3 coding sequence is TGCGCCAGCAGCCAAGTAGAATCAGCGGGGGCAGGAGAGACCCAGTACTTC.

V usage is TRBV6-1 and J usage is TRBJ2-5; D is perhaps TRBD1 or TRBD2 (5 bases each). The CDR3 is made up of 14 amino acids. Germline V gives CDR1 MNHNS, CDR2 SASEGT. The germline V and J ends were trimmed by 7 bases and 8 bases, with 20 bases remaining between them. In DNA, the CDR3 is TGTGCCAGCACCCCGGGACGAGCAACGGGTACCCAGTACTTC. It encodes CASTPGRATGTQYF.

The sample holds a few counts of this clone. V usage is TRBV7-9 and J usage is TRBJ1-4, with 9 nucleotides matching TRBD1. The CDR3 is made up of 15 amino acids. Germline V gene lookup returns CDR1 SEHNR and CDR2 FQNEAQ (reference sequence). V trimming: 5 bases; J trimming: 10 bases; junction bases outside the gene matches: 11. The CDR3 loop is CASSQRWDREVKLFF. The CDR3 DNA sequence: TGTGCCAGCAGCCAGAGATGGGACAGGGAAGTAAAACTGTTTTTT.

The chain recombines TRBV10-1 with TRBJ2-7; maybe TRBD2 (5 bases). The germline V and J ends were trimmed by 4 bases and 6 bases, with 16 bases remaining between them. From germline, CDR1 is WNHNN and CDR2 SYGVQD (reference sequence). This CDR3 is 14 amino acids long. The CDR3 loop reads CASSAERSLLEQYF. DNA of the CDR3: TGCGCCAGCAGTGCGGAGCGGAGCCTCCTCGAGCAGTACTTC.

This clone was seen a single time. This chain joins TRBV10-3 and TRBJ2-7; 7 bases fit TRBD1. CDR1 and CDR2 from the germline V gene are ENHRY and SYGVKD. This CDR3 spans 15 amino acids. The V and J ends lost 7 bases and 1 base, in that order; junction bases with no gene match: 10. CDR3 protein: CAITSTGPPSYEQYF. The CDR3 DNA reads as TGTGCCATCACCTCGACAGGGCCTCCTTCCTACGAGCAGTACTTC.

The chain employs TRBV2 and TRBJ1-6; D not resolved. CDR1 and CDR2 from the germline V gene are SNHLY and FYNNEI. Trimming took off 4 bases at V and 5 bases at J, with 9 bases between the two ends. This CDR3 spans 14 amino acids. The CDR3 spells CASSGQVDNSPLHF. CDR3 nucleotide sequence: TGTGCCAGCAGTGGGCAGGTGGATAATTCACCCCTCCACTTT.

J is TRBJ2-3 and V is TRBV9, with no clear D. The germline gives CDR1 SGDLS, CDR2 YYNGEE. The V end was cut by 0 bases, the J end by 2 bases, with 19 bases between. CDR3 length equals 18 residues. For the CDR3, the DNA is TGTGCCAGCAGCGTAGCAGGTGTCTCGCTCCCCCCCACAGATACGCAGTATTTT. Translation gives CASSVAGVSLPPTDTQYF. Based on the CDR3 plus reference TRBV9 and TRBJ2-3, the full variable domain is DSGVTQTPKHLITATGQRVTLRCSPRSGDLSVYWYQQSLDQGLQFLIQYYNGEERAKGNILERFSAQQFPDLHSELNLSSLELGDSALYFCASSVAGVSLPPTDTQYFGPGTRLTVL.

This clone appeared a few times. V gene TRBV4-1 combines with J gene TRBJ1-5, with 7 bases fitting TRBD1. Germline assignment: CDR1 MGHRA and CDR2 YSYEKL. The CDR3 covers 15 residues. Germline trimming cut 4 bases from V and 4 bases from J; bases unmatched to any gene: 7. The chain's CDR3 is CASSPLTGPNQPQHF. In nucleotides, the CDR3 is TGCGCCAGCAGCCCCCTGACAGGGCCAAATCAGCCCCAGCATTTT.

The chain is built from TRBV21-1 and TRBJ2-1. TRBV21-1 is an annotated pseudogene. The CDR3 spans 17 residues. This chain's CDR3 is CASSTRGQGRGIEEQFF. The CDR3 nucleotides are TGTGCCAGCAGCACCCGGGGGCAGGGTCGAGGGATAGAGGAGCAGTTCTTC.

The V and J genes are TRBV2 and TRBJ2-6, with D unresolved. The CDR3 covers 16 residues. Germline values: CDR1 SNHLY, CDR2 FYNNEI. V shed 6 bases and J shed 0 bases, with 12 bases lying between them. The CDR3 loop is CASSRVPSSGANVLTF. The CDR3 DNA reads TGTGCCAGCAGCCGGGTTCCAAGCTCTGGGGCCAACGTCCTGACTTTC.

DNA of the CDR3: TGTGCCAGCAGTTTGTGGCAGGGGGCCGGGGAGCTGTTTTTT. As protein: CASSLWQGAGELFF. The chain joins TRBV27 to TRBJ2-2; 7 bases align to TRBD1. The V segment lost 3 bases and the J segment 6 bases; nucleotides outside the gene matches: 4. This CDR3 has 14 residues. CDR1 is MNHEY and CDR2 is SMNVEV in the germline V gene (reference sequence).

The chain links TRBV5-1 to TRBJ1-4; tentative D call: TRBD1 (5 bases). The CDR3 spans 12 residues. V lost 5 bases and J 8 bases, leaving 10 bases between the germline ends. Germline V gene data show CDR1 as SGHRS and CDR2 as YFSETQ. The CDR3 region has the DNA TGCGCCAGCAGTGACCACAGGGAAAAACTGTTTTTT. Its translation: CASSDHREKLFF.

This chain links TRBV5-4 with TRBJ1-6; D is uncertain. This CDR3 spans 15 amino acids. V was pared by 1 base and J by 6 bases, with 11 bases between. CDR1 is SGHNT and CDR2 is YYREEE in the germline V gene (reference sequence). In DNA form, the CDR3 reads TGTGCCAGCAGCTTGCAGTATGGCGTTAATTCACCCCTCCACTTT. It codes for CASSLQYGVNSPLHF.

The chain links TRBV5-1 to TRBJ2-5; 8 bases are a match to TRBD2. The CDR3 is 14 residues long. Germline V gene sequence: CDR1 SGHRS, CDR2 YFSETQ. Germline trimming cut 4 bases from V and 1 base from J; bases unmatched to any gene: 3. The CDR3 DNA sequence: TGCGCCAGCAGCGTCGGGGGGGCCCAAGAGACCCAGTACTTC. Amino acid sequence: CASSVGGAQETQYF.

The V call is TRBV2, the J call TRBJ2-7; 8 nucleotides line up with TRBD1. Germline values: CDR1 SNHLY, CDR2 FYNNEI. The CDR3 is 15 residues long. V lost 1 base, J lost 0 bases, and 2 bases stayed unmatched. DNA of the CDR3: TGTGCCAGCAGTGAAGGACAGGGGAACTCCTACGAGCAGTACTTC. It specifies CASSEGQGNSYEQYF.

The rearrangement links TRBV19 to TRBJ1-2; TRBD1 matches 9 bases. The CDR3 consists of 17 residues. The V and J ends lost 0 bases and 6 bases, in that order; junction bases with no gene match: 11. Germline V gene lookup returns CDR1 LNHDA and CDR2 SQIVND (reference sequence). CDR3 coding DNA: TGTGCCAGTAGTATAGACCCGCCGGGACAGGGACGCGATGGCTACACCTTC. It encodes CASSIDPPGQGRDGYTF.

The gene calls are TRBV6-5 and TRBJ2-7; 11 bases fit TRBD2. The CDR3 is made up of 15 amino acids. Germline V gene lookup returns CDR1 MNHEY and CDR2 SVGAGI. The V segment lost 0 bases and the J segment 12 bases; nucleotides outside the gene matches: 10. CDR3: CASSYSRGLADKGYF. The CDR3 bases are TGTGCCAGCAGTTACTCTCGGGGACTAGCGGACAAGGGGTACTTC.

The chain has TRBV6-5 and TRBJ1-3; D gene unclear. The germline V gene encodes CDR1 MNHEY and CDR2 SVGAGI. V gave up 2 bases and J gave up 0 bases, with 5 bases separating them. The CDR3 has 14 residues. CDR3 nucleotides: TGTGCCAGCAGTTACCTGCCCTCTGGAAACACCATATATTTT. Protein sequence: CASSYLPSGNTIYF.

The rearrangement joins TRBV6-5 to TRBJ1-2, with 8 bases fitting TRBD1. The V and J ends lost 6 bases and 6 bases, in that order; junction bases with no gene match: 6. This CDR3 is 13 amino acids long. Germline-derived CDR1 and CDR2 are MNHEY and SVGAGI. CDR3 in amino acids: CASSVDRAHGYTF. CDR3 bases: TGTGCCAGCAGCGTGGACAGGGCACATGGCTACACCTTC.

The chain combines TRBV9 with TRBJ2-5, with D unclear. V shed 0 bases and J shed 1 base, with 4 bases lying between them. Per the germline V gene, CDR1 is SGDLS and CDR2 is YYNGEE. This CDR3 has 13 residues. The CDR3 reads CASSVAIQETQYF. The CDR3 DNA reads TGTGCCAGCAGCGTAGCAATCCAAGAGACCCAGTACTTC.

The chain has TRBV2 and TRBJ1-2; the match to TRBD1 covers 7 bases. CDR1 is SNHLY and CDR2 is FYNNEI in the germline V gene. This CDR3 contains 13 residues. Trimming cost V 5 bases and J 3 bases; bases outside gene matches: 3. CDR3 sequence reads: CASSRQGHYGYTF. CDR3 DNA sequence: TGTGCCAGCAGTAGACAGGGTCACTATGGCTACACCTTC.

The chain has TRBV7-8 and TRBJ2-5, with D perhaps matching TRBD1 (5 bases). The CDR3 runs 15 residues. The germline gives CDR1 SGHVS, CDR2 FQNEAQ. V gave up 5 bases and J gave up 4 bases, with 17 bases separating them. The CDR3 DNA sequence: TGTGCCAGCAGCCTCCGGGTCGGCAGGGCAGAGACCCAGTACTTC. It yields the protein CASSLRVGRAETQYF.

CDR3 nucleotides: TGTGCCACCTCTCTCCAGGGGAATAATTCACCCCTCCACTTT. It codes for CATSLQGNNSPLHF. This chain joins TRBV2 and TRBJ1-6; the D gene is possibly TRBD1 (6 bases). CDR1 and CDR2 (germline): SNHLY, FYNNEI. Trimming removed 10 bases from V and 5 bases from J, with 15 bases in between. The CDR3 loop spans 14 amino acids.

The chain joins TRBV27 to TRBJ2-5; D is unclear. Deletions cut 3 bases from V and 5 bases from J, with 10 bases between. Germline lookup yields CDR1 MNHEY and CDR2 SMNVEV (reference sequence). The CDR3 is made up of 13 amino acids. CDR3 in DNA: TGTGCCAGCAGTTTTCTTTTTGGTGAGACCCAGTACTTC. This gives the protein CASSFLFGETQYF.